A single TCR beta chain is shown here with its context. No antigen is known for it. Time point of the sample: pretreatment peripheral blood. Trimming cost V 1 base and J 4 bases, with 16 bases left between them. This CDR3 spans 16 amino acids. Germline values: CDR1 LGHNA, CDR2 YNFKEQ. This sample was taken from a study of PD-L1 blockade in urothelial cancer. About the study: Once treatment had started, blood was analyzed at 3 weeks (second dose) and again at 6 weeks. Counts from blood samples showed a median of roughly 140,000 T cells. General study results and limits: Lower than median blood TCR clonality before treatment predicted better survival.

This table comes from immunoSEQ multiplex PCR, and its TCRdb copy is limited to in-frame clones, with some not included. The sample lists 130,000 or so clones, roughly 84% seen once, with about 2.9% in the top ten. The sample consisted of PBMCs, taken around atezolizumab (anti-PD-L1) treatment. The receptor was derived from a man aged 50 to 59 with urothelial cancer. V gene TRBV4-2 combines with J gene TRBJ1-2, with D possibly TRBD1 on 6 matching bases. The chain's CDR3 is CASSQVWTELVYGYTF. The CDR3 DNA follows: TGTGCCAGCAGCCAAGTATGGACAGAGTTAGTCTATGGCTACACCTTC.